This passage covers 26 T cell receptor beta chains from one sample sequenced in a study of T-cell reconstitution after alpha-beta-depleted transplantation in children. Unique molecular identifiers tagged the TCRbeta library. TCRdb ran MiXCR on the PCR reads and lists one entry per CDR3 protein. The table records roughly 610,000 distinct CDR3 sequences, about 10% of them present only once. This material consisted of PBMCs from the stem cell graft donor, taken from the stem cell graft. Receptor source: a human donor who donated a stem cell graft to a child with acute myeloid leukemia.

This sequence joins TRBV11-2 and TRBJ2-7; 7 bases fit TRBD1. Losses at the gene ends were 5 bases for V and 0 bases for J; bases not matched to a gene: 10. The CDR3 is made up of 16 amino acids. CDR1 is SGHAT, CDR2 FQNNGV, per germline. The CDR3 sequence: CASSRSPTGSSYEQYF. In DNA form, the CDR3 reads TGTGCCAGCAGCCGATCCCCGACAGGGAGCTCCTACGAGCAGTACTTC.

There are a few counts of this clonotype. V usage is TRBV4-2 and J usage is TRBJ1-2; D remains unclear. Trimming removed 1 base at V and 5 bases at J, with 14 bases between. The V gene's germline CDR1 is LGHNA and CDR2 YNFKEQ. The CDR3 covers 15 residues. The CDR3 loop reads CASSQVITADYGYTF. CDR3 bases: TGTGCCAGCAGCCAAGTCATTACCGCGGATTATGGCTACACCTTC.

Ten or more counts support this clonotype. The chain uses TRBV5-1 and TRBJ2-7; the match to TRBD2 covers 11 bases. Germline trimming cut 7 bases from V and 0 bases from J; bases unmatched to any gene: 6. CDR3 size: 15 residues. Germline V gene data show CDR1 as SGHRS and CDR2 as YFSETQ. The CDR3 bases are TGCGCCAGCGGACCGACTAGCGGGGTCTCCTACGAGCAGTACTTC. Encoded protein: CASGPTSGVSYEQYF.

This clonotype was counted ten times or more. The CDR3 DNA is TGCAGCGTCGCTAGTGGTTCTAGCACAGATACGCAGTATTTT. Translated: CSVASGSSTDTQYF. This chain joins TRBV29-1 and TRBJ2-3, with D unclear. Trimming removed 6 bases at V and 0 bases at J, with 13 bases between. The CDR3 is made up of 14 amino acids. CDR1 is SQVTM and CDR2 is ANQGSEA in the germline V gene.

The sample holds a few counts of this clonotype. The chain recombines TRBV29-1 with TRBJ1-1; a weak D match, TRBD1 (5 bases). V lost 4 bases, J lost 3 bases, and 15 bases lay in between. In germline, CDR1 is SQVTM, CDR2 ANQGSEA. The CDR3 is 14 residues long. CDR3 in amino acids: CSVGLTWGDTEAFF. As DNA, the CDR3 is TGCAGCGTTGGACTTACATGGGGGGACACTGAAGCTTTCTTT.

As concerns this clonotype: Relative to the germline gene, one junction end is altered; a read error may explain this. The rearrangement joins TRBV3-1 to TRBJ1-5; TRBD1 aligns across 10 bases. The CDR3 contains 18 residues. Germline V gene data show CDR1 as LGHDT and CDR2 as YNNKEL (reference sequence). The CDR3 region has the DNA TGTACCAGCAGGGATGACAGGGGGCGCGGGGATAGCAATCAGCCCCAGCATTTT. This translates into CTSRDDRGRGDSNQPQHF.

The chain recombines TRBV6-5 with TRBJ1-4, with 9 bases aligning to TRBD1. Germline CDR1 reads MNHEY; CDR2 reads SVGAGI. CDR3 length: 15 amino acids. Losses at the gene ends were 2 bases for V and 7 bases for J; bases not matched to a gene: 5. The CDR3 sequence is CASSYGGTGSEKLFF. The CDR3 DNA reads as TGTGCCAGCAGTTACGGGGGGACAGGGAGTGAAAAACTGTTTTTT.

Remarks on this clonotype: One junction end disagrees with the germline gene, perhaps due to a read error. The chain has TRBV7-9 and TRBJ1-5; D remains ambiguous. CDR1 and CDR2 from the germline V gene are SEHNR and FQNEAQ (reference sequence). This CDR3 comprises 12 residues. CDR3 region: CVSSTSNQPQHF. CDR3 bases: TGTGTCAGCAGTACCAGCAATCAGCCCCAGCATTTT.

The V gene is TRBV30, the J gene TRBJ2-2; D uncertain. The V gene's germline CDR1 is GTSNPN and CDR2 SVGIG (reference sequence). CDR3 length equals 14 residues. Trimming took 1 base from V and 2 from J, leaving 8 bases between them. The chain's CDR3 is CAWSDLPNTGELFF. The CDR3 coding sequence is TGTGCCTGGAGTGACCTCCCTAACACCGGGGAGCTGTTTTTT.

This clonotype was seen a few times. V is TRBV29-1 and J is TRBJ2-7; the D gene could be TRBD1 or TRBD2 (7 bases each). The CDR3 totals 14 residues. Germline V CDR1 and CDR2: SQVTM, ANQGSEA. Trimming left V 4 bases short and J 5 bases short, with 18 bases between. For the CDR3, the DNA is TGCAGCGTTGCGGGAGGCAGGGGGTCCGACGAGCAGTACTTC. This translates into CSVAGGRGSDEQYF.

This clonotype was seen a handful of times. The chain is built from TRBV20-1 and TRBJ2-1, with 13 bases lining up with TRBD2. The CDR3 has 16 amino acids. V lost 4 bases, J lost 5 bases, and 8 bases stayed unmatched. Germline V gene sequence: CDR1 DFQATT, CDR2 SNEGSKA (reference sequence). The CDR3 is CSANHGLAGVDNEQFF. The DNA of the CDR3 is TGCAGTGCTAACCACGGACTAGCGGGAGTAGACAATGAGCAGTTCTTC.

V is TRBV21-1 and J is TRBJ2-7; the table assigns TRBD1, which was not confirmed against the DNA. TRBV21-1 is shown as a pseudogene. CDR3 length: 15 amino acids. In DNA, the CDR3 is TGTGCCAGCAGCAAAGCGAGGGACACATCCTACGAGCAGTACTTC. It yields the protein CASSKARDTSYEQYF.

This clonotype was observed at least ten times. The CDR3 DNA reads TGTGCCAGCAGCTTGGAAGGGGCGGTGAACACCATATATTTT. Amino acid sequence: CASSLEGAVNTIYF. The chain carries TRBV5-5 and TRBJ1-3; D possibly corresponds to TRBD1 (5 bases). The CDR3 loop spans 14 amino acids. Trimming took off 0 bases at V and 7 bases at J, with 11 bases between the two ends. Germline V CDR1 and CDR2: SGHKS, YYEKEE (reference sequence).

This clonotype has ten or more counts. The chain combines TRBV4-2 with TRBJ2-7; 9 nucleotides match TRBD2. The CDR3 spans 15 residues. V shed 4 bases and J 2 bases; nucleotides not matched to a gene: 6. The germline CDR1 and CDR2 sequences are LGHNA and YNFKEQ. CDR3 residues: CASSPLAGGPYEQYF. In nucleotides, the CDR3 is TGTGCCAGCAGCCCTTTGGCGGGAGGGCCCTACGAGCAGTACTTC.

There are a few counts of this clonotype. The chain is built from TRBV27 and TRBJ2-1, with D tentatively TRBD2 (6 bases). CDR1 MNHEY and CDR2 SMNVEV come from the germline V gene (reference sequence). The V end was cut by 6 bases, the J end by 4 bases, with 10 bases between. The CDR3 has 13 residues. CDR3 in amino acids: CASSRRVYNEQFF. The CDR3 DNA reads TGTGCCAGCAGCAGGAGGGTTTACAATGAGCAGTTCTTC.

This clonotype was counted only a few times. In DNA, the CDR3 is TGTGCCAGCAGCTCCGGGGACAGGGGGCAAAGTGAGACCCAGTACTTC. Translating it yields CASSSGDRGQSETQYF. This chain joins TRBV7-3 and TRBJ2-5; 12 positions match TRBD1. After removal of 4 bases from V and 5 bases from J, the junction contained 8 bases not matched to a gene. Germline V gene lookup returns CDR1 SGHTA and CDR2 FQGTGA. The CDR3 has 16 amino acids.

This clonotype came up many times. The rearrangement links TRBV20-1 to TRBJ1-4; D ambiguous. Germline CDR1 DFQATT, CDR2 SNEGSKA (reference sequence). This CDR3 region has 15 residues. V lost 3 bases, J lost 2 bases, and 13 bases lay in between. CDR3 loop: CSARWEGRTNEKLFF. CDR3 DNA sequence: TGCAGTGCTAGGTGGGAAGGGCGGACTAATGAAAAACTGTTTTTT.

This clonotype occurred a few times. The chain uses TRBV28 and TRBJ2-7; the match to TRBD1 covers 9 bases. Germline CDR1 MDHEN, CDR2 SYDVKM. V dropped 5 bases and J dropped 7; count of bases not matched to a gene: 15. The CDR3 has 16 amino acids. This CDR3 reads CASSPPAGTGRGEQYF. The CDR3 DNA reads TGTGCCAGCAGTCCCCCCGCCGGGACAGGGCGGGGTGAGCAGTACTTC.

V gene TRBV7-3 combines with J gene TRBJ2-1; 14 nucleotides match TRBD2. This CDR3 region has 21 residues. Germline CDR1 is SGHTA and CDR2 is FQGTGA. Unmatched junction bases numbered 13, after V lost 0 bases and J lost 3 bases. The CDR3 region is CASSLTSRGTSGSLFYNEQFF. CDR3 in DNA: TGTGCCAGCAGCTTAACTTCACGCGGGACTAGCGGGAGTCTATTCTACAATGAGCAGTTCTTC. The full variable domain, rest sourced from reference TRBV7-3 and TRBJ2-1, is GAGVSQTPSNKVTEKGKYVELRCDPISGHTALYWYRQSLGQGPEFLIYFQGTGAADDSGLPNDRFFAVRPEGSVSTLKIQRTERGDSAVYLCASSLTSRGTSGSLFYNEQFFGPGTRLTVL.

This clonotype was counted between two and nine times. In DNA form, the CDR3 reads TGTGCCACCCATGGACAGGGCCGCACAGATACGCAGTATTTT. It translates to CATHGQGRTDTQYF. The chain joins TRBV7-2 to TRBJ2-3; TRBD1 matches at 8 bases. Losses at the gene ends were 10 bases for V and 1 base for J; bases not matched to a gene: 7. The CDR3 runs 14 residues. CDR1 and CDR2 (germline): SGHTA, FQGNSA.

This clonotype has a handful of counts. V is TRBV20-1 and J is TRBJ2-7, with D maybe TRBD1 (5 bases). This CDR3 contains 13 residues. V lost 3 bases, J lost 6 bases, and 15 bases lay in between. The germline CDR1 and CDR2 sequences are DFQATT and SNEGSKA (reference sequence). The CDR3 spells CSARGPGLGEQYF. CDR3 coding DNA: TGCAGTGCTAGGGGGCCAGGTCTTGGCGAGCAGTACTTC.

This clonotype occurred a few times. The V gene is TRBV28, the J gene TRBJ2-7, with D perhaps assigned TRBD1 or TRBD2 (6 bases each). Trimming shortened V by 3 bases and J by 3 bases, and 24 bases separated the two germline ends. The CDR3 contains 18 residues. CDR1 is MDHEN, CDR2 SYDVKM, per germline. The CDR3 loop is CASSFRLGAQLGGYEQYF. The DNA for the CDR3 is TGTGCCAGCAGTTTCAGGCTGGGGGCGCAACTGGGGGGCTACGAGCAGTACTTC.

The genes are TRBV7-9 and TRBJ1-6; D not resolved. The V and J ends lost 6 bases and 6 bases respectively, with 6 bases between them. Germline V lookup: CDR1 SEHNR, CDR2 FQNEAQ (reference sequence). This CDR3 is 12 amino acids long. The CDR3 region is CASSLINSPLHF. Written as DNA, the CDR3 is TGTGCCAGCAGTCTGATTAATTCACCCCTCCACTTT.

Ten or more counts support this clonotype. The genes are TRBV27 and TRBJ2-2; possible D gene TRBD2, 5 bases. Trimming left V 2 bases short and J 4 bases short, with 11 bases between. This CDR3 region has 15 residues. The germline V gene encodes CDR1 MNHEY and CDR2 SMNVEV (reference sequence). CDR3 amino acids: CASSLAGRATGELFF. The CDR3 DNA follows: TGTGCCAGCAGTTTAGCGGGTAGGGCCACCGGGGAGCTGTTTTTT.

There are many counts of this clonotype. J is TRBJ2-7 and V is TRBV29-1; TRBD2 matches at 9 bases. Trimming cost V 6 bases and J 5 bases; bases outside gene matches: 11. Germline V CDR1 and CDR2: SQVTM, ANQGSEA. This CDR3 region has 14 residues. CDR3 sequence (DNA): TGCAGCGTCCGAGGTGGCGGGAGGGCCCACGAGCAGTACTTC. This sequence encodes CSVRGGGRAHEQYF.

The chain carries TRBV27 and TRBJ2-3; 7 bases are a match to TRBD2. Germline CDR1 is MNHEY and CDR2 is SMNVEV (reference sequence). The CDR3 is 16 residues long. V shed 1 base and J 1 base; nucleotides not matched to a gene: 5. The CDR3 DNA reads as TGTGCCAGCAGTTTATATAGAAGCGGGGGCACAGATACGCAGTATTTT. It translates to CASSLYRSGGTDTQYF.